The T cell receptor (beta chain) described here comes from a study of shared clonotypes between healthy human individuals. Profiling relied on immunoSEQ multiplex PCR, and the TCRdb table lists in-frame clones only, not all of them. The data contain about 1,800,000 clones, about 95% of them singletons. Trimming pared 5 bases from V and 1 base from J, leaving 8 bases between. CDR1 and CDR2 from the germline V gene are SGHDN and FVKESK. The length of the CDR3 is 14 residues. This clone was seen a single time. Positively selected for CCR7, the CD45RO-negative cells used as naive CD8 cells excluded terminally differentiated effector memory CD45RA+ cells. Adults of Caucasian background living in Nashville, Tennessee made up all donors.

The material sequenced was naive CD8+ T cells sorted from blood. This receptor was identified in a man aged 18 to 29 in good health. V is TRBV14 and J is TRBJ2-2, with unresolved D. CDR3 sequence reads: CASSETLNTGELFF. CDR3 DNA sequence: TGTGCCAGCAGCGAGACTTTGAACACCGGGGAGCTGTTTTTT. The complete variable domain, with remaining parts taken from reference TRBV14 and TRBJ2-2, reads EAGVTQFPSHSVIEKGQTVTLRCDPISGHDNLYWYRRVMGKEIKFLLHFVKESKQDESGMPNNRFLAERTGGTYSTLKVQPAELEDSGVYFCASSETLNTGELFFGEGSRLTVL.